This T cell receptor beta chain was identified during a study of quantifying T cell responses using KT2 cells. Study-level information: Reverse transcription used primers in the TCR alpha and beta constant regions.

A single-stranded UMI oligo with SP2 sequence was ligated to cDNA 3' ends. An equimolar mix of RC1.1 and RC1.2 primed the beta chain across TRBC1 and TRBC2. TCRdb re-derived calls from the UMI-ligation and nested PCR reads in MiXCR, one entry per CDR3 protein. The sample yields over 40,000 distinct CDR3 sequences, around 10% seen once. Unfractionated PBMC were spiked with known numbers of KT2 clone cells. This clonotype has only a few counts. The sequenced material came from PBMCs spiked with cells of the T cell clone KT2. The receptor comes from a human donor.

CDR3 coding DNA: TGCGCCAGCAGCCAAGTCGACAGAGCTAACTATGGCTACACCTTC. Protein sequence: CASSQVDRANYGYTF. This chain uses TRBV4-1 with TRBJ1-2; the D gene is possibly TRBD1 (5 bases). Germline CDR1 MGHRA, CDR2 YSYEKL. V lost 1 base to trimming and J lost 0 bases, with 9 bases between them. The CDR3 is 15 amino acids.